This is a list of T cell receptor beta chains from one sample in a study of blood T cell repertoires in COVID-19. TCRdb keeps only in-frame clones here, not all; method: immunoSEQ multiplex PCR. The table has about 180,000 clones, 79% seen once. The specimen was peripheral blood. These receptors were collected from a woman aged 55 to 70 with COVID-19, enrolled during active disease. Each CDR3 is given with its conserved first and last residue. The order of the fields is V gene, clone size, J gene, D gene, CDR3 protein, CDR3 DNA. D genes are given only for firm matches. Only some rows state a clone size, as once, few, many or a class for expanded clones.

TRBV28	once	TRBJ2-1	TRBD2	CASSPGTSGSLAYEQFF	TGTGCCAGCAGTCCAGGGACTAGCGGGAGTTTGGCTTATGAGCAGTTCTTC
TRBV5-1	few	TRBJ1-5	.	CASSLSPTGGNQPQHF	TGCGCCAGCAGCTTATCCCCAACAGGAGGCAATCAGCCCCAGCATTTT
TRBV10-3	.	TRBJ2-5	TRBD2	CAISIAGTEETQYF	TGTGCCATCAGTATAGCGGGGACGGAAGAGACCCAGTACTTC
TRBV6-6	.	TRBJ2-7	TRBD1	CASSFGQGLQYEQYF	TGTGCCAGCAGTTTCGGACAGGGCTTGCAGTACGAGCAGTACTTC
TRBV10-3	.	TRBJ1-1	TRBD1	CASLHGTAMGTEAFF	TGTGCCAGCCTACACGGGACAGCTATGGGCACTGAAGCTTTCTTT
TRBV7-3	.	TRBJ1-6	.	CASSSEGNYNSPLHF	TGTGCCAGCAGCAGCGAGGGAAACTATAATTCACCCCTCCACTTT
TRBV19	once	TRBJ1-5	TRBD1	CASSPVQGAVIQPQHF	TGTGCCAGTTCCCCAGTCCAGGGGGCTGTGATTCAGCCCCAGCATTTT
TRBV19	few	TRBJ1-3	.	CATNTRRGNTIYF	TGTGCCACCAATACCCGGAGAGGAAACACCATATATTTT
TRBV6-6	.	TRBJ1-2	TRBD1	CASSGGDRGNYGYTF	TGTGCCAGCAGTGGAGGGGACAGGGGGAACTATGGCTACACCTTC
TRBV24-1	.	TRBJ1-3	.	CATSDSGESGNTIYF	TGTGCCACCAGTGATTCAGGGGAGTCCGGAAACACCATATATTTT
TRBV11-2	.	TRBJ1-1	TRBD1	CASSLYTGGANTEAFF	TGTGCCAGCAGCCTATACACAGGGGGAGCGAACACTGAAGCTTTCTTT
TRBV5-8	few	TRBJ1-2	.	CASATRTAFYGYTF	TGTGCCAGCGCGACCAGGACAGCCTTCTATGGCTACACCTTC
TRBV6-5	.	TRBJ2-7	.	CASSYTESSYEQYF	TGTGCCAGCAGTTATACAGAGAGCTCCTACGAGCAGTACTTC
TRBV28	.	TRBJ2-5	TRBD2	CASRGSGGKETQYF	TGTGCCAGCAGAGGGAGCGGGGGAAAAGAGACCCAGTACTTC
TRBV7-9	.	TRBJ1-6	.	CASSGDTRSSYNSPLHF	TGTGCCAGCAGCGGGGACACCCGGAGCTCCTATAATTCACCCCTCCACTTT
TRBV27	.	TRBJ1-5	.	CASSLSGGWRDSYSNQPQHF	TGTGCCAGCAGTTTATCGGGGGGGTGGAGGGATAGTTATAGCAATCAGCCCCAGCATTTT
TRBV12-3/TRBV12-4	.	TRBJ2-3	TRBD1	CASSLNDRVTQYF	TGTGCCAGCAGTTTAAATGACAGGGTTACGCAGTATTTT
TRBV6-1	once	TRBJ2-1	.	CASSEPYNEQFF	TGTGCCAGCAGTGAACCGTACAATGAGCAGTTCTTC
TRBV7-2	.	TRBJ1-2	.	CASSPPRGLYGYTF	TGTGCCAGCAGCCCACCTCGGGGTCTCTATGGCTACACCTTC
TRBV3-1/TRBV3-2	.	TRBJ1-2	.	CASSQDRVPGYGYTF	TGTGCCAGCAGCCAAGACAGGGTCCCCGGATATGGCTACACCTTC
TRBV9	.	TRBJ1-2	TRBD1	CASSAKRGQGDGYTF	TGTGCCAGCAGCGCAAAGAGGGGACAGGGTGATGGCTACACCTTC
TRBV10-3	once	TRBJ1-6	TRBD1	CAISAETGAGNSPLHF	TGTGCCATCAGTGCTGAGACAGGGGCGGGGAATTCACCCCTCCACTTT
TRBV7-2	.	TRBJ2-7	TRBD2	CASSSRTSGRASSYEQYF	TGTGCCAGCAGCTCTCGGACTAGCGGGAGGGCTAGCTCCTACGAGCAGTACTTC
TRBV5-6	.	TRBJ2-7	TRBD2	CASRRAGLDSYEQYF	TGTGCCAGCAGACGCGCGGGACTAGATTCCTACGAGCAGTACTTC
TRBV2	.	TRBJ1-3	.	CASSLGVGGGSGNTIYF	TGTGCCAGCAGTCTAGGGGTTGGCGGGGGCTCTGGAAACACCATATATTTT
TRBV28	few	TRBJ2-3	TRBD2	CASRRTSGRSDTQYF	TGTGCCAGCAGACGGACTAGCGGGAGGTCAGATACGCAGTATTTT